This entry concerns a single T cell receptor beta chain. Germline loops: CDR1 ENHRY, CDR2 SYGVKD. With 7 bases clipped from V and 2 bases from J, the junction kept 4 bases outside the gene matches. CDR3 size: 13 residues. This table comes from immunoSEQ multiplex PCR, and its TCRdb copy is limited to in-frame clones, with some not included. Here the sample spans around 450,000 clones, around 87% being singletons. The data were obtained in a study of Ad26.COV2.S vaccination and SARS-CoV-2 variants. Noted treatment: 19 received Ad26.COV2.S at low or high dose, single or two shots; about 5 received placebo; per-sample allocation not given. The samples were gathered on day 63 after the first injection of vaccine or placebo.

The receptor's source is a person aged 18-60 years who received the Ad26.COV2.S COVID-19 vaccine or a placebo. The V and J genes are TRBV10-3 and TRBJ2-7; TRBD1 matches at 8 bases. Sequenced here: peripheral blood, sampled in a trial of Ad26.COV2.S vaccine versus placebo. CDR3 residues: CAIKGQVTYEQYF. CDR3 nucleotide sequence: TGTGCCATCAAGGGACAGGTCACCTACGAGCAGTACTTC.